The clone carrying this TCR beta chain has a count of ten or more. The CDR3 has 16 amino acids. CDR1 is LGHNA, CDR2 YNFKEQ, per germline. V dropped 0 bases and J dropped 0 bases, with 9 bases sitting between them. This entry belongs to a study of blood T cell repertoires in COVID-19. About the research overall: Sources were T cells, B-cell-depleted T cells, or PBMCs; the material itself was cDNA or gDNA.

Authors' processing steps: It was from reference gene primer amplification that nucleated cell counts were estimated. Assay: immunoSEQ multiplex PCR; the TCRdb copy retains only in-frame clones and omits some. Clone size and V and J calls were adopted from that table, with D and trimming inferred from the DNA. The sample contains under 200,000 clones, about 74% of which appear only once. The specimen sequenced was peripheral blood. The TCR sequence derives from a man aged 55 to 70 with acute or convalescent COVID-19. The chain has TRBV4-2 and TRBJ2-1, with D uncertain. The DNA of the CDR3 is TGTGCCAGCAGCCAAGATCACTCCCTCTCCTACAATGAGCAGTTCTTC. It yields the protein CASSQDHSLSYNEQFF.